The next 26 T cell receptor beta chains were all read from a single sample in a study of T cell repertoires in cytomegalovirus infection (dated by TCRdb to between 2018 and 2021). Interpreted using the paper, the treatment or condition label stands for: in vitro stimulation with specific CMV peptide epitopes to enrich CMV-specific T cells. The sequencer was an Illumina HiSeq 1500. Starting from the raw public reads, TCRdb applied fastp trimming at Q25, assembled clones with MiXCR and retained in-frame beta chains. CDR3 protein duplicates are merged, each entry listing the most common genes and DNA. In this sample the table shows around 100,000 distinct CDR3 sequences, about 30% of which occur a single time. The ten largest clones capture 35% to 50% of the sample. Their target antigens are unknown. This sample comprised CD8+ T cells from cultured PBMCs, obtained from culture after CMV antigen stimulation. These receptors were collected from a human donor in good health (CMV status not recorded). Some clones in this sample may be carry-over from other donors' samples.

This clonotype was counted between two and nine times. V gene TRBV7-9 combines with J gene TRBJ1-1; D possibly corresponds to TRBD1 (6 bases). This CDR3 contains 14 residues. Germline assignment: CDR1 SEHNR and CDR2 FQNEAQ (reference sequence). V lost 4 bases and J 4 bases, leaving 13 bases between the germline ends. CDR3 bases: TGTGCCAGCAGCTCTAATGACAGGATCACTGAAGCTTTCTTT. Translation: CASSSNDRITEAFF.

This sequence joins TRBV12-5 and TRBJ1-5; D remains ambiguous. This CDR3 is built from 20 residues. The V end lost 1 base, the J end lost 7 bases, and 29 bases lay between the germline ends. The V gene's germline CDR1 is LGHNT and CDR2 FRNRAP. The CDR3 DNA reads as TGTGCTAGTGGTTTGGGAACATCCCACCAGAAGGACGGCCTATCCCAGCCCCAGCATTTT. Amino acids: CASGLGTSHQKDGLSQPQHF.

The rearrangement links TRBV11-1 to TRBJ2-7; D is unclear. V dropped 5 bases and J dropped 6 bases, with 8 bases sitting between them. Germline CDR1 and CDR2: SGHAT and FQDESV (reference sequence). This CDR3 spans 11 amino acids. This CDR3 is CASSDASEQYF. CDR3 nucleotide sequence: TGTGCCAGCAGCGATGCTAGCGAGCAGTACTTC. The full variable domain, rest sourced from reference TRBV11-1 and TRBJ2-7, is EAEVAQSPRYKITEKSQAVAFWCDPISGHATLYWYRQILGQGPELLVQFQDESVVDDSQLPKDRFSAERLKGVDSTLKIQPAELGDSAMYLCASSDASEQYFGPGTRLTVT.

With regard to this clonotype: A clone one base away is much larger, so this may be a read error. The chain uses TRBV10-2 and TRBJ2-3; 7 nucleotides line up with TRBD2. CDR1 is WSHSY and CDR2 is SAAADI in the germline V gene. This CDR3 spans 17 amino acids. This CDR3 is CASSLPAGTRGTDTPYF. DNA of the CDR3: TGCGCCAGCAGTCTCCCAGCGGGGACTCGTGGCACAGATACGCCGTATTTT.

The J gene is TRBJ2-6, the V gene TRBV7-6; 8 bases align to TRBD1. CDR3 length: 21 residues. The V gene end was trimmed by 2 bases and the J gene end by 3 bases; junction bases not matched to a gene: 18. CDR1 SGHVS and CDR2 FNYEAQ come from the germline V gene. The DNA of the CDR3 is TGTGCCAGCAGCTTAAGGGCGTCAGGACCAGGGGGCCTGTATGGGGCCAACGTCCTGACTTTC. This encodes CASSLRASGPGGLYGANVLTF. Looking up the rest from reference TRBV7-6 and TRBJ2-6 gives the full variable domain: GAGVSQSPRYKVTKRGQDVALRCDPISGHVSLYWYRQALGQGPEFLTYFNYEAQQDKSGLPNDRFSAERPEGSISTLTIQRTEQRDSAMYRCASSLRASGPGGLYGANVLTFGAGSRLTVL.

This clonotype was detected ten times or more. The CDR3: CASSLDAGSEQYF. The DNA of the CDR3 is TGTGCCAGCAGCTTAGATGCGGGTTCCGAGCAGTACTTC. This rearrangement joins TRBV7-8 to TRBJ2-7; tentative D call: TRBD2 (5 bases). With 1 base removed from V and 6 bases from J, the gap between germline ends came to 10 bases. Looked up from germline, CDR1 is SGHVS and CDR2 is FQNEAQ. This CDR3 has 13 residues.

The rearrangement links TRBV2 to TRBJ2-7; D is ambiguous. This CDR3 is built from 11 residues. Germline V gene sequence: CDR1 SNHLY, CDR2 FYNNEI. The V gene lost 8 bases and the J gene lost 6 bases, with 11 bases spanning the gap. This chain's CDR3 is CASSWPGEQYF. The CDR3 DNA sequence: TGTGCCAGCTCTTGGCCAGGCGAGCAGTACTTC.

This clonotype was recorded many times. The chain has TRBV7-6 and TRBJ1-4; 8 bases line up with TRBD1. V was pared by 3 bases and J by 4 bases, with 1 base of the junction left unmatched. Germline CDR1 SGHVS, CDR2 FNYEAQ. The CDR3 totals 14 residues. The CDR3 region is CASSFGQGNEKLFF. CDR3 in DNA: TGTGCCAGCAGCTTCGGACAGGGTAATGAAAAACTGTTTTTT. The full variable domain, in which reference TRBV7-6 and TRBJ1-4 provide the parts outside the CDR3, is GAGVSQSPRYKVTKRGQDVALRCDPISGHVSLYWYRQALGQGPEFLTYFNYEAQQDKSGLPNDRFSAERPEGSISTLTIQRTEQRDSAMYRCASSFGQGNEKLFFGSGTQLSVL.

This clonotype was detected a few times. J is TRBJ1-5 and V is TRBV27; D may be TRBD1 (6 bases). There are 14 residues in the CDR3. Germline loops: CDR1 MNHEY, CDR2 SMNVEV (reference sequence). Trimming took 8 bases from V and 7 from J, leaving 18 bases between them. As DNA, the CDR3 is TGTGCCAGCTCGCGGTCAAAGGGGGGACAGCCCCAGCATTTT. Translated: CASSRSKGGQPQHF.

This clonotype was seen only a few times. The V gene is TRBV27, the J gene TRBJ1-1; 7 nucleotides line up with TRBD1. The junction had 7 bases not matched to a gene; V was cut back by 3 bases and J by 3 bases. CDR1 is MNHEY, CDR2 SMNVEV, per germline (reference sequence). The CDR3 has 15 residues. CDR3 protein: CASSLTGQLHTEAFF. The CDR3 DNA sequence: TGTGCCAGCAGTTTGACAGGGCAACTTCACACTGAAGCTTTCTTT.

V and J are TRBV14 and TRBJ1-2; 8 bases map to TRBD1. V gave up 1 base and J gave up 3 bases; unmatched junction bases: 10. CDR3 length equals 17 residues. Germline V gene lookup returns CDR1 SGHDN and CDR2 FVKESK. CDR3 in amino acids: CASSQATGTGRYYGYTF. CDR3 coding DNA: TGTGCCAGCAGCCAAGCAACCGGGACAGGCCGTTACTATGGCTACACCTTC.

Points on this clonotype: A much larger clone lies one base from this, so it may be a read error. The genes are TRBV4-1 and TRBJ2-1; D is unclear. In germline, CDR1 is MGHRA, CDR2 YSYEKL. The CDR3 loop spans 14 amino acids. CDR3 in amino acids: CASSHPGPYNEKFF. DNA for the CDR3: TGTGCCAGCAGCCACCCGGGCCCCTACAATGAGAAGTTCTTC.

The chain uses TRBV20-1 and TRBJ2-5, with D perhaps matching TRBD1 (5 bases). Germline values: CDR1 DFQATT, CDR2 SNEGSKA (reference sequence). Trimming took 1 base from V and 0 from J, leaving 15 bases between them. The CDR3 spans 16 residues. The CDR3 DNA sequence: TGCAGTGCTAGAGCCCCAGACAGTAGCCACCAAGAGACCCAGTACTTC. Encoded protein: CSARAPDSSHQETQYF.

CDR3 region: CASSARDWTLGNTQYF. Written as DNA, the CDR3 is TGTGCCAGTAGTGCCCGGGACTGGACTTTGGGTAATACGCAGTATTTT. The gene calls are TRBV19 and TRBJ2-3; D is perhaps TRBD2 (6 bases). The length of the CDR3 is 16 residues. Germline lookup yields CDR1 LNHDA and CDR2 SQIVND (reference sequence). Trimming removed 5 bases from V and 7 bases from J, with 22 bases in between.

The chain links TRBV20-1 to TRBJ2-3, with a tentative D call TRBD2 (6 bases). CDR3 length equals 15 residues. CDR1 DFQATT and CDR2 SNEGSKA come from the germline V gene (reference sequence). V shed 6 bases and J shed 2 bases, with 18 bases lying between them. CDR3 loop: CSARGLDYYTDTQYF. The CDR3 DNA reads TGCAGTGCACGGGGTCTGGACTATTACACAGATACGCAGTATTTT.

V usage is TRBV2 and J usage is TRBJ2-4, with D perhaps TRBD1 (6 bases). Germline V lookup: CDR1 SNHLY, CDR2 FYNNEI. V was cut by 5 bases and J by 1 base, with 6 bases left in between. The CDR3 loop spans 13 amino acids. The CDR3 reads CASSTGAKNIQYF. The CDR3 nucleotides read TGTGCCAGCAGTACAGGGGCCAAAAACATTCAGTACTTC.

This clonotype was recorded many times. The chain links TRBV4-3 to TRBJ1-1; D not certain. Trimming took off 0 bases at V and 3 bases at J, with 20 bases between the two ends. The CDR3 is 18 residues long. Per germline, CDR1 LGHNA and CDR2 YSLEER. The CDR3, as DNA: TGCGCCAGCAGCCAAGATTGGATCCCGGGATTCGGAGACACTGAAGCTTTCTTT. It is translated as CASSQDWIPGFGDTEAFF.

The chain recombines TRBV7-8 with TRBJ2-2, with 10 bases fitting TRBD1. The V gene end was trimmed by 1 base and the J gene end by 6 bases; junction bases not matched to a gene: 5. Germline V gene data show CDR1 as SGHVS and CDR2 as FQNEAQ. The CDR3 extends over 16 amino acids. CDR3 region: CASSLGGTGVPGELFF. Here the CDR3 DNA reads TGTGCCAGCAGCTTAGGGGGGACAGGGGTACCCGGGGAGCTGTTTTTT.

This clonotype was detected a few times. CDR3 sequence (DNA): TGTGCCAGCAGCTTAGAGGCCCCCTACGAGCAGTACTTC. Its translation is CASSLEAPYEQYF. The gene calls are TRBV7-8 and TRBJ2-7; D is ambiguous. Germline loops: CDR1 SGHVS, CDR2 FQNEAQ. The CDR3 totals 13 residues. The V end was cut by 1 base, the J end by 2 bases, with 6 bases between.

V and J are TRBV6-2 or TRBV6-3 and TRBJ1-5, with D possibly matching TRBD1 (5 bases). The CDR3 loop spans 13 amino acids. Looked up from germline, CDR1 is MNHEY and CDR2 is SVGEGT. V was trimmed by 7 bases and J by 10 bases, leaving 17 bases between them. CDR3 in amino acids: CASNNWGPRPQHF. CDR3 bases: TGTGCCAGCAACAACTGGGGCCCTCGTCCCCAGCATTTT.

In its sample, this clonotype was seen many times. V is TRBV7-6 and J is TRBJ2-7, with 8 bases matching TRBD1. Looked up from germline, CDR1 is SGHVS and CDR2 is FNYEAQ. The CDR3 has 14 amino acids. With V trimmed by 2 bases and J by 6 bases, 6 bases remained unmatched. CDR3 coding DNA: TGTGCCAGCAGCTTATCGCAGGGGGCCCGCGAGCAGTACTTC. Its translation is CASSLSQGAREQYF.

The rearrangement links TRBV6-5 to TRBJ2-7; the match to TRBD2 covers 12 bases. With V trimmed by 2 bases and J by 4 bases, 15 bases remained unmatched. Germline loops: CDR1 MNHEY, CDR2 SVGAGI. This CDR3 has 19 amino acids. The CDR3 DNA sequence: TGTGCCAGCAGTTACACTGGACTAGCGGGGACACAAGGGACTTACGAGCAGTACTTC. The encoded protein is CASSYTGLAGTQGTYEQYF.

The chain links TRBV7-2 to TRBJ1-2; a possible D gene is TRBD1 (5 bases). Germline V gives CDR1 SGHTA, CDR2 FQGNSA. V was shortened by 1 base and J by 0 bases, with 9 bases between the two germline ends. The CDR3 runs to 15 residues. The CDR3 protein is CASSLVTASNYGYTF. The CDR3 coding sequence is TGTGCCAGCAGCTTAGTGACAGCCTCTAACTATGGCTACACCTTC.

Only a few counts were recorded for this clonotype. V is TRBV27 and J is TRBJ1-5; D may be TRBD1 (6 bases). The ends were cut back, 6 bases at V and 3 bases at J, with 12 bases in the middle. The CDR3 loop spans 14 amino acids. Germline-derived CDR1 and CDR2 are MNHEY and SMNVEV (reference sequence). The CDR3: CASSLRGNNQPQHF. Written as DNA, the CDR3 is TGTGCCAGCAGCCTCAGGGGCAACAATCAGCCCCAGCATTTT.

V usage is TRBV12-3 or TRBV12-4 and J usage is TRBJ2-2; the match to TRBD2 covers 7 bases. After removal of 6 bases from V and 7 bases from J, the junction contained 5 bases not matched to a gene. This CDR3 has 13 residues. The CDR3 is CASRPLAFGELFF. The CDR3 DNA reads as TGTGCCAGCAGGCCACTAGCGTTCGGGGAGCTGTTTTTT.

The chain joins TRBV6-2 or TRBV6-3 to TRBJ1-1; the D gene is possibly TRBD1 (5 bases). Per the germline V gene, CDR1 is MNHEY and CDR2 is SVGEGT. The CDR3 extends over 14 amino acids. V dropped 7 bases and J dropped 3 bases, with 15 bases sitting between them. CDR3 in amino acids: CASNRYPFDTEAFF. CDR3 DNA: TGTGCCAGCAACAGGTATCCATTCGACACTGAAGCTTTCTTT.